This record concerns one TCR beta chain sequence. Measured with immunoSEQ multiplex PCR; TCRdb has only the in-frame clones, and not every one. The table shows around 80,000 clones, with more than 70% occurring only once. The data originate from a study of control samples from healthy donors and cancer patients. This CDR3 spans 15 amino acids. V lost 7 bases and J lost 3, with 18 bases in between. Germline V gene data show CDR1 as LNHDA and CDR2 as SQIVND (reference sequence). The sequenced sample was blood. The chain joins TRBV19 to TRBJ1-1; the D is unclear. The clonotype was recovered from a woman in her forties or fifties in good health. The CDR3 DNA reads TGTGCCAGTACCCGCCAGTCCGTGGGGTACACTGAAGCTTTCTTT. This gives the protein CASTRQSVGYTEAFF.